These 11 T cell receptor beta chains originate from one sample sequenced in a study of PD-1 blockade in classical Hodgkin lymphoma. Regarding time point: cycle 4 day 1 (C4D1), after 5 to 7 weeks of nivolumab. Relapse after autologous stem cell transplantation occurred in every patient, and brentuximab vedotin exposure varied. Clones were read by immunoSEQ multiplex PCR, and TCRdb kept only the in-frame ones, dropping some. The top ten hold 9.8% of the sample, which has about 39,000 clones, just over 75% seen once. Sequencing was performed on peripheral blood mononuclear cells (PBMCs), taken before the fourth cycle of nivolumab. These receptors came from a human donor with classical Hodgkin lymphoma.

This CDR3 is CASSQQDRNQPQHF. The CDR3 DNA is TGTGCCAGCTCACAGCAGGACAGAAATCAGCCCCAGCATTTT. This chain connects TRBV18 to TRBJ1-5, with D tentatively TRBD1 (6 bases). The length of the CDR3 is 14 residues. The germline V and J ends were trimmed by 4 bases and 4 bases, with 11 bases remaining between them. Per germline, CDR1 KGHSH and CDR2 LQKENI.

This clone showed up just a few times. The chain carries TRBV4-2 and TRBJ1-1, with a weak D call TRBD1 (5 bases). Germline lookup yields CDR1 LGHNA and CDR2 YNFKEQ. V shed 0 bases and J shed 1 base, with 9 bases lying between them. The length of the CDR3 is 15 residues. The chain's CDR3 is CASSQDRGGNTEAFF. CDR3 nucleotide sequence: TGTGCCAGCAGCCAAGATAGGGGTGGGAACACTGAAGCTTTCTTT.

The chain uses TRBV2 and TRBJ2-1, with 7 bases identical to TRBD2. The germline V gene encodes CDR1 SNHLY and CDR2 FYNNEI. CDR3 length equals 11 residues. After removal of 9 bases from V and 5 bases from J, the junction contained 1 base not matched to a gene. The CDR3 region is CASRGDNEQFF. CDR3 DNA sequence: TGTGCCAGTCGGGGGGACAATGAGCAGTTCTTC.

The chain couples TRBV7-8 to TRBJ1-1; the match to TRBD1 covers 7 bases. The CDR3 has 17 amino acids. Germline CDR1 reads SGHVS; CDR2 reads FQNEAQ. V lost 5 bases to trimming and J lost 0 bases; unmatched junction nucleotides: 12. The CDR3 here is CASSTQTGPLMNTEAFF. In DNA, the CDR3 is TGTGCCAGCAGCACCCAGACAGGGCCCCTCATGAACACTGAAGCTTTCTTT. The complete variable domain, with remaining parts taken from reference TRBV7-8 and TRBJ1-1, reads GAGVSQSPRYKVAKRGQDVALRCDPISGHVSLFWYQQALGQGPEFLTYFQNEAQLDKSGLPSDRFFAERPEGSVSTLKIQRTQQEDSAVYLCASSTQTGPLMNTEAFFGQGTRLTVV.

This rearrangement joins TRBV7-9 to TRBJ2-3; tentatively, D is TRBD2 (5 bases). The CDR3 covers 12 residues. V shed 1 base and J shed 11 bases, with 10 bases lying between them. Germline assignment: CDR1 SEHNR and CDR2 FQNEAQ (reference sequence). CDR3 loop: CASSLVEVRQYF. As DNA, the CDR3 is TGTGCCAGCAGCTTAGTGGAGGTCCGGCAGTATTTT.

This CDR3 is CASRAPGGLRPQHF. CDR3 coding DNA: TGTGCCAGCAGAGCCCCAGGGGGCCTGAGGCCCCAGCATTTT. The chain uses TRBV28 and TRBJ1-5; 8 bases line up with TRBD1. Germline CDR1 reads MDHEN; CDR2 reads SYDVKM. V lost 6 bases to trimming and J lost 9 bases; unmatched junction nucleotides: 10. The CDR3 contains 14 residues.

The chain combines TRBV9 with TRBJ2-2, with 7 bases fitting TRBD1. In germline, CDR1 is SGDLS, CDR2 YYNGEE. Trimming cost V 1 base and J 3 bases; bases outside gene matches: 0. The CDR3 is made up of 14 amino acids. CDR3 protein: CASSVTGDTGELFF. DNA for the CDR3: TGTGCCAGCAGCGTAACAGGGGACACCGGGGAGCTGTTTTTT.

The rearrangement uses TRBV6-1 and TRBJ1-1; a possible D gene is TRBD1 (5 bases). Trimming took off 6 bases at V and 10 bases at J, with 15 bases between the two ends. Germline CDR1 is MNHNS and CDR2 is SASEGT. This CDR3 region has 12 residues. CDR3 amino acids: CASRFQGRVAFF. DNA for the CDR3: TGTGCCAGCAGGTTCCAGGGTAGGGTAGCTTTCTTT.

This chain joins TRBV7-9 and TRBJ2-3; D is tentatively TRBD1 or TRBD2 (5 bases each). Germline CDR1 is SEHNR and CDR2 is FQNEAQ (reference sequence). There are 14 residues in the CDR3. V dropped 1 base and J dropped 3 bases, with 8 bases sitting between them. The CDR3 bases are TGTGCCAGCAGCTTAGGGGGGTGGACAGATACGCAGTATTTT. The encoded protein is CASSLGGWTDTQYF.

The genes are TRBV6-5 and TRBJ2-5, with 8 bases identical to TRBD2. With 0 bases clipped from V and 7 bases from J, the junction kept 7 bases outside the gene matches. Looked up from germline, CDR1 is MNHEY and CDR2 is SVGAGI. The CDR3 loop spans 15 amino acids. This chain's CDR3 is CASSYSGTSPRTQYF. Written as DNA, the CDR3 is TGTGCCAGCAGTTACTCCGGGACTAGTCCTAGGACCCAGTACTTC.

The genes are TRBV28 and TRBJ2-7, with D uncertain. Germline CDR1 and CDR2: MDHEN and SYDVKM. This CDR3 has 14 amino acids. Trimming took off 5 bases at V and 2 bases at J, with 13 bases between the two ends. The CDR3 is CASSRRVGPYEQYF. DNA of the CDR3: TGTGCCAGCAGTCGCCGGGTCGGGCCCTACGAGCAGTACTTC.